These 21 T cell receptor beta chains were all obtained from the same sample, sequenced in a study of T cell responses to AZD1222 COVID-19 vaccine. Profiling relied on immunoSEQ multiplex PCR, and the TCRdb table lists in-frame clones only, not all of them. Of some 99,000 clones in the sample, about 90% are singletons; the top ten hold less than 4.5%. The specimen was peripheral blood, collected 28 days after the second AZD1222 dose. The receptors originated from an adult who received the AZD1222 COVID-19 vaccine.

The chain is built from TRBV11-2 and TRBJ1-6; tentatively, D is TRBD1 (5 bases). V gave up 7 bases and J gave up 6 bases, with 13 bases separating them. Germline lookup yields CDR1 SGHAT and CDR2 FQNNGV. This CDR3 has 14 residues. CDR3 protein: CASNPGQSNSPLHF. The CDR3 nucleotides are TGTGCCAGCAACCCAGGGCAGTCTAATTCACCCCTCCACTTT.

The gene calls are TRBV9 and TRBJ2-3, with D unresolved. The CDR3 length is 15 residues. Trimming took 4 bases from V and 1 from J, leaving 13 bases between them. Germline CDR1 reads SGDLS; CDR2 reads YYNGEE. Written as DNA, the CDR3 is TGTGCCAGCAGCCTACCTATCGGACGCACAGATACGCAGTATTTT. It is translated as CASSLPIGRTDTQYF.

This clone came up once. V and J are TRBV5-4 and TRBJ2-7, with 7 nucleotides matching TRBD1. From germline, CDR1 is SGHNT and CDR2 YYREEE (reference sequence). Trimming took 4 bases from V and 2 from J; bases not matched to a gene: 6. This CDR3 is 14 amino acids long. Here the CDR3 DNA reads TGTGCCAGCAGCCCCCAGGACAGGACCTACGAGCAGTACTTC. Translating it yields CASSPQDRTYEQYF.

The rearrangement joins TRBV27 to TRBJ1-1; 8 bases are shared with TRBD1. CDR3 length: 12 amino acids. Unmatched junction bases numbered 4, after V lost 6 bases and J lost 7 bases. CDR1 MNHEY and CDR2 SMNVEV come from the germline V gene (reference sequence). For the CDR3, the DNA is TGTGCCAGCAGACCCACAGGGGGTGAAGCTTTCTTT. Translating gives CASRPTGGEAFF.

This clone showed up just once. The V call is TRBV28, the J call TRBJ2-7, with 9 bases that match TRBD2. J was trimmed by 6 bases and V by 5 bases; bases with no gene match: 2. CDR3 size: 12 residues. Germline CDR1 is MDHEN and CDR2 is SYDVKM. In DNA, the CDR3 is TGTGCCAGCAGTGGACTAGCGCGCGAGCAGTACTTC. Residues: CASSGLAREQYF.

This clone was seen just once. The chain combines TRBV30 with TRBJ1-5; perhaps TRBD1 as D (6 bases). Germline CDR1 is GTSNPN and CDR2 is SVGIG (reference sequence). The V end lost 2 bases, the J end lost 6 bases, and 14 bases lay between the germline ends. This CDR3 region has 14 residues. The CDR3 DNA reads as TGTGCCTGGAGTAGGGGGGGCGCAGGTCAGCCCCAGCATTTT. Translation gives CAWSRGGAGQPQHF.

The rearrangement joins TRBV28 to TRBJ1-3; no definite D call. V was trimmed by 5 bases and J by 1 base, leaving 6 bases between them. Germline CDR1 MDHEN, CDR2 SYDVKM. The CDR3 is made up of 13 amino acids. CDR3 residues: CASSPPSGNTIYF. The CDR3 nucleotides read TGTGCCAGCAGTCCCCCGTCTGGAAACACCATATATTTT.

In DNA form, the CDR3 reads TGTGCCAGCAGCAGGACAGGGAGTTACGAGCAGTACTTC. As protein: CASSRTGSYEQYF. The genes are TRBV27 and TRBJ2-7, with 8 bases lining up with TRBD1. Germline-derived CDR1 and CDR2 are MNHEY and SMNVEV (reference sequence). Unmatched junction bases numbered 5, after V lost 6 bases and J lost 4 bases. The CDR3 is made up of 13 amino acids.

The gene calls are TRBV3-1 (or the pseudogene TRBV3-2) and TRBJ2-3; D may correspond to TRBD1 or TRBD2 (5 bases each). CDR3 size: 14 residues. CDR1 and CDR2 from the germline V gene are LGHDT and YNNKEL (reference sequence). V shed 2 bases and J shed 0 bases, with 6 bases lying between them. The CDR3: CASSQWGSTDTQYF. In nucleotides, the CDR3 is TGTGCCAGCAGCCAATGGGGGAGCACAGATACGCAGTATTTT.

J is TRBJ1-5 and V is TRBV28; possible D gene TRBD1, 6 bases. Germline CDR1 and CDR2: MDHEN and SYDVKM. The V end was cut by 3 bases, the J end by 11 bases, with 14 bases between. The CDR3 length is 13 residues. The CDR3 sequence is CASSLGGGRAQHF. In DNA, the CDR3 is TGTGCCAGCAGTTTGGGGGGGGGCCGGGCCCAGCATTTT.

The chain uses TRBV27 and TRBJ2-7, with D possibly matching TRBD1 (6 bases). Germline CDR1 is MNHEY and CDR2 is SMNVEV (reference sequence). This CDR3 spans 14 amino acids. V lost 5 bases to trimming and J lost 2 bases, with 13 bases between them. As DNA, the CDR3 is TGTGCCAGCAGTCCTGGGACACAAACCTACGAGCAGTACTTC. This codes for CASSPGTQTYEQYF.

The genes are TRBV30 and TRBJ1-6; 8 bases line up with TRBD1. V trimming: 5 bases; J trimming: 7 bases; junction bases outside the gene matches: 4. Germline V lookup: CDR1 GTSNPN, CDR2 SVGIG (reference sequence). This CDR3 is 13 amino acids long. CDR3 loop: CAWAGQGNSPLHF. Here the CDR3 DNA reads TGTGCCTGGGCTGGACAGGGCAATTCACCCCTCCACTTT.

The chain employs TRBV9 and TRBJ1-5, with 8 bases lining up with TRBD1. CDR1 is SGDLS and CDR2 is YYNGEE in the germline V gene. Trimming at V came to 4 bases and at J to 7 bases, leaving 10 bases not matched to a gene. This CDR3 region has 15 residues. CDR3 nucleotides: TGTGCCAGCAGCCACGGACAGGGAATAGGGCAGCCCCAGCATTTT. This gives the protein CASSHGQGIGQPQHF.

This clone has a single count. The CDR3 sequence: CASSLGGTYGYTF. Here the CDR3 DNA reads TGTGCCAGCAGCTTAGGGGGCACCTATGGCTACACCTTC. V is TRBV7-2 and J is TRBJ1-2, with TRBD1 as a possible D gene (5 bases). Per germline, CDR1 SGHTA and CDR2 FQGNSA. With 1 base removed from V and 4 bases from J, the gap between germline ends came to 7 bases. This CDR3 contains 13 residues.

The chain links TRBV4-2 to TRBJ1-2; TRBD1 might be the D (6 bases). V dropped 0 bases and J dropped 0 bases, with 8 bases sitting between them. This CDR3 is 15 amino acids long. From germline, CDR1 is LGHNA and CDR2 YNFKEQ. The CDR3 sequence is CASSQDQGTNYGYTF. The CDR3 DNA sequence: TGTGCCAGCAGCCAAGATCAGGGGACTAACTATGGCTACACCTTC.

V usage is TRBV2 and J usage is TRBJ1-2; D might be TRBD1 (6 bases). The V and J ends lost 7 bases and 5 bases respectively, with 20 bases between them. Germline assignment: CDR1 SNHLY and CDR2 FYNNEI. This CDR3 is built from 15 residues. The CDR3 spells CASKTPDLTGYGYTF. The CDR3 bases are TGTGCCAGCAAAACTCCAGACCTTACAGGGTATGGCTACACCTTC. Combining the CDR3 with reference TRBV2 and TRBJ1-2 gives the whole variable domain EPEVTQTPSHQVTQMGQEVILRCVPISNHLYFYWYRQILGQKVEFLVSFYNNEISEKSEIFDDQFSVERPDGSNFTLKIRSTKLEDSAMYFCASKTPDLTGYGYTFGSGTRLTVV.

The genes are TRBV7-9 and TRBJ1-2, with TRBD1 matching over 8 bases. The junction had 11 bases not matched to a gene; V was cut back by 2 bases and J by 6 bases. The CDR3 extends over 16 amino acids. Germline V lookup: CDR1 SEHNR, CDR2 FQNEAQ (reference sequence). The CDR3 DNA sequence: TGTGCCAGCAGCTTACACCTCAGGGGGCCCCTCCATGGCTACACCTTC. It yields the protein CASSLHLRGPLHGYTF.

V is TRBV4-1 and J is TRBJ1-1; D call uncertain. Germline V gene sequence: CDR1 MGHRA, CDR2 YSYEKL. V was pared by 6 bases and J by 0 bases, with 11 bases between. The CDR3 has 14 amino acids. CDR3 loop: CASRFTPVNTEAFF. The CDR3 region has the DNA TGCGCCAGCAGGTTCACGCCCGTGAACACTGAAGCTTTCTTT.

The chain is built from TRBV18 and TRBJ2-5; 9 nucleotides line up with TRBD1. The CDR3 sequence is 15 residues long. V shed 1 base, J shed 4 bases, and the junction held 4 bases outside the gene matches. The V gene's germline CDR1 is KGHSH and CDR2 LQKENI. The DNA for the CDR3 is TGTGCCAGCTCACCACTGGACAGGGGCGGAGAGACCCAGTACTTC. It is translated as CASSPLDRGGETQYF.

The V and J genes are TRBV6-1 and TRBJ1-2, with a weak D call TRBD1 (6 bases). In germline, CDR1 is MNHNS, CDR2 SASEGT. The CDR3 runs 14 residues. The germline V and J ends were trimmed by 0 bases and 8 bases, with 13 bases remaining between them. CDR3 nucleotide sequence: TGTGCCAGCAGTGAAGCGCTGGGGGGGCGCGGCTACACCTTC. This translates into CASSEALGGRGYTF.

This clone was counted a single time. The chain joins TRBV6-2 or TRBV6-3 to TRBJ2-7; TRBD1 matches 10 bases. This CDR3 contains 14 residues. Trimming removed 2 bases from V and 7 bases from J; junction bases left unmatched: 5. CDR1 and CDR2 from the germline V gene are MNHEY and SVGEGT. The chain's CDR3 is CASSYRQGAWEQYF. CDR3 sequence (DNA): TGTGCCAGCAGTTACAGACAGGGGGCTTGGGAGCAGTACTTC.